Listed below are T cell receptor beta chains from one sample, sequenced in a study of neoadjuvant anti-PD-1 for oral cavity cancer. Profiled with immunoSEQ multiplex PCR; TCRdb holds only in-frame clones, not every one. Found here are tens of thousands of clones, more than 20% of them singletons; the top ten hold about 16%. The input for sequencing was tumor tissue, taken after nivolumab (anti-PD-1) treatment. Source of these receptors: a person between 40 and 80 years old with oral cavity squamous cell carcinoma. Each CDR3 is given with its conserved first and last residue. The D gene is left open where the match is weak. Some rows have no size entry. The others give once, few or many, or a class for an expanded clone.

CASSAGGAPDTQYF TGTGCCAGCAGCGCTGGGGGCGCGCCGGATACGCAGTATTTT TRBJ2-3 TRBV5-6 few -
CASSWWLSGLNTEAFF TGCGCCAGCAGCTGGTGGCTCTCAGGACTGAACACTGAAGCTTTCTTT TRBJ1-1 TRBV5-1 - -
CASSPIAGGFVGQPQHF TGTGCCAGCAGCCCAATAGCAGGGGGATTTGTGGGTCAGCCCCAGCATTTT TRBJ1-5 TRBV7-6 - TRBD1
CASSRGTPYSNQPQHF TGTGCCAGCAGCAGAGGGACCCCCTATAGCAATCAGCCCCAGCATTTT TRBJ1-5 TRBV7-9 - -
CASRPIDRGTEAFF TGTGCCAGCAGACCAATTGACAGGGGCACTGAAGCTTTCTTT TRBJ1-1 TRBV6-5 - TRBD1
CAKSPDGNTGELFF TGTGCCAAATCCCCGGACGGCAACACCGGGGAGCTGTTTTTT TRBJ2-2 TRBV30 - -
CASSLVTRDWELFF TGTGCCAGCAGCTTAGTAACCAGGGATTGGGAGCTGTTTTTT TRBJ2-2 TRBV7-8 few -
CASSLTLEGGYTF TGCGCCAGCAGCTTGACCCTGGAGGGTGGCTACACCTTC TRBJ1-2 TRBV5-1 - -
CASSPQGGVAGELFF TGTGCCAGCAGTCCCCAGGGCGGGGTGGCCGGGGAGCTGTTTTTT TRBJ2-2 TRBV9 many -
CASSEFGVRGQYF TGTGCCAGCAGTGAATTTGGGGTTCGAGGGCAGTACTTC TRBJ2-7 TRBV6-1 many -
CASSGTGFEKLFF TGTGCCAGCAGCGGGACAGGGTTTGAAAAACTGTTTTTT TRBJ1-4 TRBV2 few TRBD1
CATSRGHNTGELFF TGTGCCACCAGCAGGGGACACAACACCGGGGAGCTGTTTTTT TRBJ2-2 TRBV15 - -
CASSFGRVTDTQYF TGTGCCAGCAGTTTCGGGCGTGTGACAGATACGCAGTATTTT TRBJ2-3 TRBV27 few -
CASSARGPRNTEAFF TGTGCCAGCAGTGCTAGGGGGCCCAGGAACACTGAAGCTTTCTTT TRBJ1-1 TRBV6-1 - TRBD1
CASSPPGAGLTGELFF TGTGCCAGCAGCCCACCGGGGGCAGGCCTGACCGGGGAGCTGTTTTTT TRBJ2-2 TRBV7-6 - -
CATTDSSYEQYF TGTGCCACCACGGACAGCTCCTACGAGCAGTACTTC TRBJ2-7 TRBV6-5 few -
CASSQDLAGRAYNEQFF TGTGCCAGCAGCCAAGATCTTGCCGGGAGGGCCTACAATGAGCAGTTCTTC TRBJ2-1 TRBV14 - TRBD2
CASKTGDSGYTF TGTGCCAGCAAGACAGGGGACTCTGGCTACACCTTC TRBJ1-2 TRBV27 few TRBD1
CASSFISSGSPLHF TGTGCCAGCAGTTTTATCAGCTCAGGATCACCCCTCCACTTT TRBJ1-6 TRBV27 - -
CASSLAGQGYTF TGTGCCAGCAGCTTAGCGGGACAGGGCTACACCTTC TRBJ1-2 TRBV7-9 few TRBD1
CASSPTVSYEQYF TGTGCCAGCAGTCCGACGGTTTCCTACGAGCAGTACTTC TRBJ2-7 TRBV27 - -
CASSITSGQMNTEAFF TGTGCCAGTAGTATAACATCGGGACAGATGAACACTGAAGCTTTCTTT TRBJ1-1 TRBV19 many TRBD1
CASSETGSVRQETQYF TGTGCCAGCAGCGAGACAGGGTCGGTGAGGCAAGAGACCCAGTACTTC TRBJ2-5 TRBV9 few TRBD1
CSVEELGAGNTIYF TGCAGCGTTGAAGAATTGGGCGCTGGAAACACCATATATTTT TRBJ1-3 TRBV29-1 - -
CASSPKGGFPHNEQFF TGTGCCAGCTCACCAAAGGGGGGGTTTCCTCACAATGAGCAGTTCTTC TRBJ2-1 TRBV18 few -
CASSGAHRSTDTQYF TGTGCCAGTAGTGGGGCCCACCGTAGCACAGATACGCAGTATTTT TRBJ2-3 TRBV19 once -
CASSDAGTPETQYF TGTGCCAGCAGTGACGCCGGGACCCCAGAGACCCAGTACTTC TRBJ2-5 TRBV2 - -
CSARNTEAFF TGCAGTGCTAGGAACACTGAAGCTTTCTTT TRBJ1-1 TRBV20-1 - -
CAWRKRTGYGETQYF TGTGCCTGGAGGAAGCGGACAGGGTACGGAGAGACCCAGTACTTC TRBJ2-5 TRBV30 few TRBD1
CASSLSSGGGTGELFF TGTGCCAGCAGCTTATCTAGCGGGGGCGGGACCGGGGAGCTGTTTTTT TRBJ2-2 TRBV7-6 - TRBD2
CASSLWTGVGLVSETQYF TGTGCCAGCAGCCTCTGGACAGGGGTAGGACTAGTATCCGAGACCCAGTACTTC TRBJ2-5 TRBV7-8 many TRBD1
CASSAGDREAGANVLTF TGCGCCAGCAGCGCGGGGGACAGGGAGGCTGGGGCCAACGTCCTGACTTTC TRBJ2-6 TRBV5-1 - TRBD1
CASSPTGFELYGYTF TGTGCCAGCAGTCCGACAGGATTTGAACTCTATGGCTACACCTTC TRBJ1-2 TRBV27 few -
CASGTSGNNEQFF TGTGCCAGCGGGACTAGCGGAAACAATGAGCAGTTCTTC TRBJ2-1 TRBV19 - TRBD2
CASSSTPSSYEQYF TGTGCCAGCAGCTCTACCCCGAGCTCCTACGAGCAGTACTTC TRBJ2-7 TRBV11-3 few -
CASSLSYITPMNTEAFF TGTGCCAGCAGTTTATCTTATATTACACCGATGAACACTGAAGCTTTCTTT TRBJ1-1 TRBV27 many -
CASSLDTQGGTEAFF TGCGCCAGCAGCTTGGATACACAGGGGGGCACTGAAGCTTTCTTT TRBJ1-1 TRBV5-1 - TRBD1
CASSVRQGAYEQYF TGTGCCAGCAGCGTTCGACAGGGGGCCTACGAGCAGTACTTC TRBJ2-7 TRBV11-1 few TRBD1